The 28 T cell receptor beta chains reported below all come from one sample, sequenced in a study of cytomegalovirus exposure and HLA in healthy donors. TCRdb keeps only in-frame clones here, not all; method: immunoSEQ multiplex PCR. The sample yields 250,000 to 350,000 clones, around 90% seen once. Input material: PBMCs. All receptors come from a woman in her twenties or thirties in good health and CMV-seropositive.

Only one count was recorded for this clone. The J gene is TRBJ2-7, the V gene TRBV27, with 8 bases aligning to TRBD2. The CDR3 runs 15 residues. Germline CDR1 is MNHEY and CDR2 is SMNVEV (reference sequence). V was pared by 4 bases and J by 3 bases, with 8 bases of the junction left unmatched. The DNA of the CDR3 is TGTGCCAGCAGTTCCCCGGGCGGGGGGAGCTACGAGCAGTACTTC. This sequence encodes CASSSPGGGSYEQYF.

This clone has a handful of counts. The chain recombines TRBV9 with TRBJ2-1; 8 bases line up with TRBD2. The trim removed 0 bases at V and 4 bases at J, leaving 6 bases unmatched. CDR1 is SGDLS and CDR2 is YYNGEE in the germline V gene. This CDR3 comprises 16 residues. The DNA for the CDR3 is TGTGCCAGCAGCGTAGTTCCAGCGGGAGATTACAATGAGCAGTTCTTC. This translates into CASSVVPAGDYNEQFF.

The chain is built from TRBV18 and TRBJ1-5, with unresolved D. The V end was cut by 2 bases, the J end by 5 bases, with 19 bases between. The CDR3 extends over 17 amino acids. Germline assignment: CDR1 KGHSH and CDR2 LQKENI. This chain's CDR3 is CASSPGGSPGSDQPQHF. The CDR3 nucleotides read TGTGCCAGCTCACCAGGAGGGTCCCCCGGCTCGGATCAGCCCCAGCATTTT.

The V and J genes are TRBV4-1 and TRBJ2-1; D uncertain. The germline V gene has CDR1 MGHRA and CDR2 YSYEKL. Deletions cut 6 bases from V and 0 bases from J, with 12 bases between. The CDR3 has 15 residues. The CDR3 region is CASRWSWSSYNEQFF. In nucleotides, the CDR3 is TGCGCCAGCAGGTGGTCCTGGAGCTCCTACAATGAGCAGTTCTTC.

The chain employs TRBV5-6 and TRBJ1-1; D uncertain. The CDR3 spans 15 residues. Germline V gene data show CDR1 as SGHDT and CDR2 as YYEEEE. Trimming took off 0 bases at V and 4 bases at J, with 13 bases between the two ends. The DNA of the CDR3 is TGTGCCAGCAGCTTGGGATTCGGACCGGGCACTGAAGCTTTCTTT. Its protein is CASSLGFGPGTEAFF.

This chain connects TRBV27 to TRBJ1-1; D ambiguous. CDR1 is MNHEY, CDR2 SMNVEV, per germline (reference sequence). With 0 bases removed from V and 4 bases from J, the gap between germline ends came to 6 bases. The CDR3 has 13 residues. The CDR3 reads CASSLSISTEAFF. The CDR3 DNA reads TGTGCCAGCAGTTTATCGATCAGCACTGAAGCTTTCTTT.

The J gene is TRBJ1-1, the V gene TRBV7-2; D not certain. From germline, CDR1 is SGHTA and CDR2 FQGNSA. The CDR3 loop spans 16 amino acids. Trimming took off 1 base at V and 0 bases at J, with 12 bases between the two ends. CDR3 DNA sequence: TGTGCCAGCAGCTTAGAGGGAGGACGTTTGAACACTGAAGCTTTCTTT. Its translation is CASSLEGGRLNTEAFF.

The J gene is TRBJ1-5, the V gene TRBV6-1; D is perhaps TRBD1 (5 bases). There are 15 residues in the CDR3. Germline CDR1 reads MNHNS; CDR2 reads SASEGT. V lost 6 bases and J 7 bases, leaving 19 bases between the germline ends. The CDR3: CASSSLGDVRQPQHF. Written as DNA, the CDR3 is TGTGCCAGCAGCTCCCTGGGGGACGTTAGGCAGCCCCAGCATTTT.

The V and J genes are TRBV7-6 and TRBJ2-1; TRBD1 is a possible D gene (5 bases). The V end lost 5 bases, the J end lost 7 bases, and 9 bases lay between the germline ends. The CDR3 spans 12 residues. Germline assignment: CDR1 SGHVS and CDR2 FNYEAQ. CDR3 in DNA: TGTGCCAGCAGCAATCAGGGAAATGAGCAGTTCTTC. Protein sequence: CASSNQGNEQFF.

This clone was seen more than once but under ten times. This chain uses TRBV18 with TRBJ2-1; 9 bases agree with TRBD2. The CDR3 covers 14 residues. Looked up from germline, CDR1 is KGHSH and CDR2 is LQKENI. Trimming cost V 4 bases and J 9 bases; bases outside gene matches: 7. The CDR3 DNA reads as TGTGCCAGCTCACTCAAGCGGGAGGTTGGTGAGCAGTTCTTC. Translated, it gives CASSLKREVGEQFF.

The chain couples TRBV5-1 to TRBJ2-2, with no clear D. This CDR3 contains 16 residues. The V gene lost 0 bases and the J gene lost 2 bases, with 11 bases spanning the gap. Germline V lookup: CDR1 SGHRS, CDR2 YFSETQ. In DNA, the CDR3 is TGCGCCAGCAGCTTGGTTCCGGCTACTAACACCGGGGAGCTGTTTTTT. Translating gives CASSLVPATNTGELFF. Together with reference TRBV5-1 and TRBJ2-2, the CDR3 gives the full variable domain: KAGVTQTPRYLIKTRGQQVTLSCSPISGHRSVSWYQQTPGQGLQFLFEYFSETQRNKGNFPGRFSGRQFSNSRSEMNVSTLELGDSALYLCASSLVPATNTGELFFGEGSRLTVL.

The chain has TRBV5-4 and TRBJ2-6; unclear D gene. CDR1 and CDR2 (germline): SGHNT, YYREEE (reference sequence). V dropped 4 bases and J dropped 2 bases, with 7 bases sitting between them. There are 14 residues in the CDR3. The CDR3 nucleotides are TGTGCCAGCAGCGGCATCGCTGGGGCCAACGTCCTGACTTTC. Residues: CASSGIAGANVLTF.

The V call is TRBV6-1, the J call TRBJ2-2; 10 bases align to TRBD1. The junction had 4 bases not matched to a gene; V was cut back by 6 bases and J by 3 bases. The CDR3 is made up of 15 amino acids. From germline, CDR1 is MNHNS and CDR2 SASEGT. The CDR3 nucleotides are TGTGCCAGCAGCCCCGGGACAGGGGACACCGGGGAGCTGTTTTTT. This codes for CASSPGTGDTGELFF.

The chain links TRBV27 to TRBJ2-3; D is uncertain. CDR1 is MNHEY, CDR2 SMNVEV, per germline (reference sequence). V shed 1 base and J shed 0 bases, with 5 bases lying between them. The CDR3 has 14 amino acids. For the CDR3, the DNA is TGTGCCAGCAGTTTATTCAGCAGCACAGATACGCAGTATTTT. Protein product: CASSLFSSTDTQYF.

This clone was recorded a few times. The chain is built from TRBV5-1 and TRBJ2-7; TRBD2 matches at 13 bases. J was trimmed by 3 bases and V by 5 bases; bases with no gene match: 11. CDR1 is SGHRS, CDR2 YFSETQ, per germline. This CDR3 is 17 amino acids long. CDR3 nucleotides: TGCGCCAGCAGTAAGGGGACTAGCGGGACACGCGTCTACGAGCAGTACTTC. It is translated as CASSKGTSGTRVYEQYF.

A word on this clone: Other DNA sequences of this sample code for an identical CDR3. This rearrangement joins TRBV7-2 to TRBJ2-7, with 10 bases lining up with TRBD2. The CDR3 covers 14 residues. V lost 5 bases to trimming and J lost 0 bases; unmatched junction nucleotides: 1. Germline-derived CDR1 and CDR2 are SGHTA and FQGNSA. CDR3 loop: CASSRLAGSYEQYF. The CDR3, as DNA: TGTGCCAGCAGCCGACTAGCGGGCTCCTACGAGCAGTACTTC.

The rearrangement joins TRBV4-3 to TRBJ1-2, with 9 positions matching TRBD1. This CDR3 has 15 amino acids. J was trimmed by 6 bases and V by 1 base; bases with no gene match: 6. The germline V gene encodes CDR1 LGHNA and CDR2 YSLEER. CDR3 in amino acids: CASSQAPRTGDGYTF. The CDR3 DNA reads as TGCGCCAGCAGCCAAGCACCTCGGACAGGGGATGGCTACACCTTC.

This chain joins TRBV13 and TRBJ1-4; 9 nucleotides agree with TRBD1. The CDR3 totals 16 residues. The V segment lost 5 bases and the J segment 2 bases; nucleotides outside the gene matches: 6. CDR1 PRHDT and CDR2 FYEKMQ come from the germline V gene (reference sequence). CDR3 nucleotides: TGTGCCAGCAGCCCACAGGGGGCGCCTACTAATGAAAAACTGTTTTTT. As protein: CASSPQGAPTNEKLFF. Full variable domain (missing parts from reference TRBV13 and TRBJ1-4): AAGVIQSPRHLIKEKRETATLKCYPIPRHDTVYWYQQGPGQDPQFLISFYEKMQSDKGSIPDRFSAQQFSDYHSELNMSSLELGDSALYFCASSPQGAPTNEKLFFGSGTQLSVL.

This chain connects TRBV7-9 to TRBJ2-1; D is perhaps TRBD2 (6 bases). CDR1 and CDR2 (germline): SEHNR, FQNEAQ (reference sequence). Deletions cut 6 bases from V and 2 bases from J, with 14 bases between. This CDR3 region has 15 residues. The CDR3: CASSLPGGAYNEQFF. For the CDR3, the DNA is TGTGCCAGCAGTCTTCCAGGCGGGGCCTACAATGAGCAGTTCTTC.

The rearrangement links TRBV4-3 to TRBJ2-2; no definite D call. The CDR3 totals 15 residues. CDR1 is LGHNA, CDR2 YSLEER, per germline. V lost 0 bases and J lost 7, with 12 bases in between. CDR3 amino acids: CASSQELAASGELFF. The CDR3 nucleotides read TGCGCCAGCAGCCAAGAATTGGCGGCTAGCGGGGAGCTGTTTTTT.

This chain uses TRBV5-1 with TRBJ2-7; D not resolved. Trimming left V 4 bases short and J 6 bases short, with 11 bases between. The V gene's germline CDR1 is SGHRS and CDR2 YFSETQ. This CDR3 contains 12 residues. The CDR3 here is CASSKGNSEQYF. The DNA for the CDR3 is TGCGCCAGCAGCAAGGGCAACTCCGAGCAGTACTTC.

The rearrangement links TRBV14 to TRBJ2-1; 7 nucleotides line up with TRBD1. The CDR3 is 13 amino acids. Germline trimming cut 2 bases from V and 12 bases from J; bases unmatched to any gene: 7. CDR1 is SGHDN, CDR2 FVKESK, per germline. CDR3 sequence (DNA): TGTGCCAGCAGCCAAACCGGGACAGTGGGGCAGTTCTTC. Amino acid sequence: CASSQTGTVGQFF.

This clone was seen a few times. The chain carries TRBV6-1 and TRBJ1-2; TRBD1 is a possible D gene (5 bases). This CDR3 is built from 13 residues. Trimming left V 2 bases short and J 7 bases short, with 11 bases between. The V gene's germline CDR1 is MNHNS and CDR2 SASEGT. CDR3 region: CASSERDGGGYTF. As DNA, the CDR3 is TGTGCCAGCAGTGAAAGGGATGGGGGTGGCTACACCTTC.

This chain's CDR3 is CASSLSRQGESDTQYF. CDR3 DNA sequence: TGTGCCAGCAGTTTATCCAGACAGGGGGAATCAGATACGCAGTATTTT. V is TRBV27 and J is TRBJ2-3; 9 positions match TRBD1. The CDR3 sequence is 16 residues long. CDR1 and CDR2 (germline): MNHEY, SMNVEV (reference sequence). Germline trimming cut 0 bases from V and 4 bases from J; bases unmatched to any gene: 5.

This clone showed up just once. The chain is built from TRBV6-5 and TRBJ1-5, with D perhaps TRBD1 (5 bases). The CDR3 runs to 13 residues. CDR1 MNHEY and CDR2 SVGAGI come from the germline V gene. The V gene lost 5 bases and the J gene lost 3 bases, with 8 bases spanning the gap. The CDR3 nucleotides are TGTGCCAGCAGTGGGGGTGACAATCAGCCCCAGCATTTT. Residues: CASSGGDNQPQHF.

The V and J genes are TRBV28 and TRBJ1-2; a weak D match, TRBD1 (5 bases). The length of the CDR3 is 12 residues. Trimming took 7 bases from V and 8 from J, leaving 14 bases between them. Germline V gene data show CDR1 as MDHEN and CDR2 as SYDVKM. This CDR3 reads CASTHGQGGYTF. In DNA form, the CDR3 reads TGTGCCAGCACCCATGGGCAGGGAGGCTACACCTTC.

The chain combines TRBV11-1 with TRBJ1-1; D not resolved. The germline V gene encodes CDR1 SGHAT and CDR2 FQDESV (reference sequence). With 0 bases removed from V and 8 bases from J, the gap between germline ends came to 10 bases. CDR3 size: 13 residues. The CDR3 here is CASSLAAGTEAFF. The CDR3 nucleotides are TGTGCCAGCAGCTTAGCGGCAGGTACCGAAGCTTTCTTT.

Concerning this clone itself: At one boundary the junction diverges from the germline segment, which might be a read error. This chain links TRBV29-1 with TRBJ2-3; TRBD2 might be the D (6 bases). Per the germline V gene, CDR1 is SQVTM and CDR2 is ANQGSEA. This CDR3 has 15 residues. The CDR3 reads CSVEGTARGTDTQYF. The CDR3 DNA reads TGCAGCGTCGAAGGGACTGCTCGTGGCACAGATACGCAGTATTTT.